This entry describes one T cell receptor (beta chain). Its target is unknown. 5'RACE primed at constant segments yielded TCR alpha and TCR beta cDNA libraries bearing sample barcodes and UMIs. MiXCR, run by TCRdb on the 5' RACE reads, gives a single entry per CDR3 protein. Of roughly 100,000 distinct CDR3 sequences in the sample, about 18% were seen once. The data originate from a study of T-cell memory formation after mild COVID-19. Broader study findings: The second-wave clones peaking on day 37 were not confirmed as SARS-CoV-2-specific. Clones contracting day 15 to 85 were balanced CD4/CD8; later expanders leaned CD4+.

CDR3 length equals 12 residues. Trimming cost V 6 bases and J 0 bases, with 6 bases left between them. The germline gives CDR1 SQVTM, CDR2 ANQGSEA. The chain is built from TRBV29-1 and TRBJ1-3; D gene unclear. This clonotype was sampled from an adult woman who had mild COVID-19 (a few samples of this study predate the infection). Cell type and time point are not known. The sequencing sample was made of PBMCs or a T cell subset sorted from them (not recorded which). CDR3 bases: TGCAGCGTCCGAACCTCTGGAAACACCATATATTTT. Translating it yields CSVRTSGNTIYF.